The 9 T cell receptor beta chains reported below all come from one sample, sequenced in a study of early T cells in non-severe SARS-CoV-2 infection. TCRdb re-called the 5' RACE reads through MiXCR, storing one row per CDR3 protein. The sample shows around 80,000 distinct CDR3 sequences, approximately 12% of them seen only once. Sequencing was carried out using whole blood. These receptors originate from an adult who was a healthcare worker with PCR-confirmed SARS-CoV-2 infection or an uninfected control (not recorded which).

This clonotype appeared many times. The chain combines TRBV7-2 with TRBJ1-5; D is ambiguous. CDR3 length equals 14 residues. Germline V lookup: CDR1 SGHTA, CDR2 FQGNSA. Trimming left V 1 base short and J 4 bases short, with 8 bases between. The CDR3 loop is CASSLGRQNQPQHF. CDR3 bases: TGTGCCAGCAGCTTAGGAAGGCAAAATCAGCCCCAGCATTTT. Filled out from reference TRBV7-2 and TRBJ1-5, the complete variable domain reads GAGVSQSPSNKVTEKGKDVELRCDPISGHTALYWYRQSLGQGLEFLIYFQGNSAPDKSGLPSDRFSAERTGGSVSTLTIQRTQQEDSAVYLCASSLGRQNQPQHFGDGTRLSIL.

Concerning this clonotype itself: This could be a read error, since a much larger clone is one nucleotide away. The chain links TRBV7-9 to TRBJ2-6; D uncertain. The V end was cut by 7 bases, the J end by 0 bases, with 13 bases between. CDR1 and CDR2 (germline): SEHNR, FQNEAQ (reference sequence). The CDR3 spans 16 residues. In DNA form, the CDR3 reads TGTGCCAGCATCGCCGGACCGTACTCTGGGGCCAACGTCCTGACTTTC. Residues: CASIAGPYSGANVLTF. Supplemented by reference TRBV7-9 and TRBJ2-6, the full variable domain reads DTGVSQNPRHKITKRGQNVTFRCDPISEHNRLYWYRQTLGQGPEFLTYFQNEAQLEKSRLLSDRFSAERPKGSFSTLEIQRTEQGDSAMYLCASIAGPYSGANVLTFGAGSRLTVL.

The gene calls are TRBV20-1 and TRBJ2-1, with 7 bases that match TRBD2. The CDR3 is 14 residues long. Germline CDR1 reads DFQATT; CDR2 reads SNEGSKA (reference sequence). Unmatched junction bases numbered 9, after V lost 5 bases and J lost 5 bases. The CDR3 sequence is CSAPRASGDNEQFF. In DNA form, the CDR3 reads TGCAGTGCTCCGAGAGCTAGCGGAGACAATGAGCAGTTCTTC.

This clonotype was counted between two and nine times. The rearrangement uses TRBV5-1 and TRBJ2-1; unclear D gene. The CDR3 runs 13 residues. Germline V gene data show CDR1 as SGHRS and CDR2 as YFSETQ. V was shortened by 4 bases and J by 7 bases, with 12 bases between the two germline ends. CDR3 amino acids: CASSVDHVNEQFF. The CDR3 region has the DNA TGCGCCAGCAGCGTGGACCATGTGAATGAGCAGTTCTTC.

This clonotype was counted only a few times. The chain links TRBV28 to TRBJ2-1, with 13 bases matching TRBD2. The germline V gene has CDR1 MDHEN and CDR2 SYDVKM. With 4 bases clipped from V and 9 bases from J, the junction kept 6 bases outside the gene matches. This CDR3 spans 15 amino acids. The CDR3 spells CASSSWTSGSSEQFF. The CDR3 DNA reads TGTGCCAGCAGTTCGTGGACTAGCGGGAGTAGTGAGCAGTTCTTC.

V is TRBV30 and J is TRBJ2-1, with D perhaps assigned TRBD1 or TRBD2 (5 bases each). The CDR3 has 13 amino acids. The V end lost 7 bases, the J end lost 10 bases, and 20 bases lay between the germline ends. The germline V gene encodes CDR1 GTSNPN and CDR2 SVGIG (reference sequence). The CDR3 region has the DNA TGTGCCTACTCATCCGGGGCGACTAAGGAGCAGTTCTTC. Its protein product is CAYSSGATKEQFF.

This clonotype was observed many times. The gene calls are TRBV27 and TRBJ2-2; D may correspond to TRBD1 or TRBD2 (5 bases each). Deletions cut 6 bases from V and 5 bases from J, with 16 bases between. This CDR3 has 15 residues. Per the germline V gene, CDR1 is MNHEY and CDR2 is SMNVEV (reference sequence). CDR3 DNA sequence: TGTGCCAGCAGCCTGGGGCTAGCTGCAACCGGGGAGCTGTTTTTT. Encoded protein: CASSLGLAATGELFF.

This chain connects TRBV27 to TRBJ1-2, with D unresolved. Germline V CDR1 and CDR2: MNHEY, SMNVEV (reference sequence). V lost 2 bases to trimming and J lost 6 bases, with 10 bases between them. This CDR3 contains 13 residues. The CDR3 DNA is TGTGCCAGCAGTTTAAAAGGGTATGATGGCTACACCTTC. This sequence encodes CASSLKGYDGYTF.

This clonotype came up many times. The chain is built from TRBV20-1 and TRBJ2-1, with D perhaps matching TRBD2 (6 bases). The CDR3 sequence is 15 residues long. Trimming cost V 1 base and J 5 bases, with 15 bases left between them. Germline CDR1 reads DFQATT; CDR2 reads SNEGSKA (reference sequence). CDR3 sequence (DNA): TGCAGTGCTAGAGCAGGGACTCAGACTAACAATGAGCAGTTCTTC. Protein: CSARAGTQTNNEQFF.